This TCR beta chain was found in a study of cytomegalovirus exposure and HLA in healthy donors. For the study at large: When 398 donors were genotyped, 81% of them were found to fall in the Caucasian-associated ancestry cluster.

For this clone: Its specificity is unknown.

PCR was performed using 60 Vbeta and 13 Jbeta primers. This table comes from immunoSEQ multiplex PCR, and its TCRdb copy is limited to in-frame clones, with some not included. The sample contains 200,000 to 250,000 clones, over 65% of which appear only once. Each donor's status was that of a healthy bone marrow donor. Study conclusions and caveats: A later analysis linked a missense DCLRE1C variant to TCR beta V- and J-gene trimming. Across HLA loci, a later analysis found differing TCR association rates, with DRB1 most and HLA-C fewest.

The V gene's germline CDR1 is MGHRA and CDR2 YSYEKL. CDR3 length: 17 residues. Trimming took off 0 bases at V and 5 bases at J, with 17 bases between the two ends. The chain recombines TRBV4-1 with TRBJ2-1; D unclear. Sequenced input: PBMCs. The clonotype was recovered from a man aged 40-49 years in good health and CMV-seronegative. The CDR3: CASSQDQHVPQDNEQFF. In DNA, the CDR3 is TGCGCCAGCAGCCAAGATCAGCATGTCCCGCAGGACAATGAGCAGTTCTTC.